The 29 T cell receptor beta chains given below trace back to one sample, sequenced in a study of Ad26.COV2.S vaccination and SARS-CoV-2 variants. The protocol was immunoSEQ multiplex PCR, while the TCRdb copy is restricted to in-frame clones and leaves out a portion. The sample lists about 500,000 clones, approximately 90% seen once, with approximately 1.7% in the top ten. Treatment: about 20 received Ad26.COV2.S at low or high dose, single or two shots; about 5 received placebo; per-sample allocation not given. Specimen acquisition occurred on day 63 following the initial vaccine or placebo injection. The sample consisted of peripheral blood, taken in a trial of Ad26.COV2.S vaccine versus placebo. The receptors were sampled from a person between 18 and 65 years old who received the Ad26.COV2.S COVID-19 vaccine or a placebo.

This sequence joins TRBV5-1 and TRBJ2-3, with 15 bases identical to TRBD2. V trimming: 3 bases; J trimming: 1 base; junction bases outside the gene matches: 6. There are 18 residues in the CDR3. In germline, CDR1 is SGHRS, CDR2 YFSETQ. The CDR3 nucleotides read TGCGCCAGCAGCTCGGGACTAGCGGGAGGTCGGGGCACAGATACGCAGTATTTT. Translation gives CASSSGLAGGRGTDTQYF.

This rearrangement joins TRBV7-2 to TRBJ1-6, with D perhaps matching TRBD1 (6 bases). Per germline, CDR1 SGHTA and CDR2 FQGNSA. The germline V and J ends were trimmed by 1 base and 10 bases, with 23 bases remaining between them. The CDR3 has 18 residues. CDR3 residues: CASSLVGAPNLLRSPLHF. CDR3 in DNA: TGTGCCAGCAGCTTAGTGGGGGCGCCGAACCTACTGAGATCACCCCTCCACTTT.

The genes are TRBV10-2 and TRBJ2-7; no reliable D call. The CDR3 sequence is 14 residues long. The ends were cut back, 3 bases at V and 6 bases at J, with 15 bases in the middle. Germline assignment: CDR1 WSHSY and CDR2 SAAADI. Here the CDR3 DNA reads TGCGCCAGCAGTGAAACGCGCCGCCGGGCCGAGCAGTACTTC. It is translated as CASSETRRRAEQYF.

J is TRBJ2-2 and V is TRBV3-1 (or the pseudogene TRBV3-2), with D perhaps TRBD1 (6 bases). Germline CDR1 and CDR2: LGHDT and YNNKEL (reference sequence). V lost 2 bases and J lost 7, with 17 bases in between. The CDR3 contains 16 residues. CDR3 DNA: TGTGCCAGCAGCCAACGAAGGCAGGGGAAGATCGGGGAGCTGTTTTTT. Translating gives CASSQRRQGKIGELFF.

The rearrangement joins TRBV6-1 to TRBJ1-4; D perhaps matches TRBD1 (5 bases). This CDR3 has 17 amino acids. V gave up 4 bases and J gave up 8 bases, with 23 bases separating them. Germline assignment: CDR1 MNHNS and CDR2 SASEGT. The CDR3 sequence: CASSAIHGTVGIEKLFF. CDR3 bases: TGTGCCAGCAGTGCTATCCATGGGACCGTCGGGATAGAAAAACTGTTTTTT.

The V gene is TRBV5-1, the J gene TRBJ1-6; weak D call: TRBD1 (6 bases). The V and J ends lost 7 bases and 7 bases respectively, with 18 bases between them. CDR1 and CDR2 (germline): SGHRS, YFSETQ. This CDR3 comprises 15 residues. CDR3 region: CASEGGLFSNSPLHF. Here the CDR3 DNA reads TGCGCCAGCGAGGGGGGGCTATTCTCGAATTCACCCCTCCACTTT.

This sequence joins TRBV9 and TRBJ1-6; weak D call: TRBD1 (5 bases). The CDR3 consists of 14 residues. Between the trimmed V and J ends, which lost 0 bases and 8 bases, there was a span of 9 bases. The germline gives CDR1 SGDLS, CDR2 YYNGEE. DNA of the CDR3: TGTGCCAGCAGCGTAGGGGGGTGGGATTCACCCCTCCACTTT. Its translation is CASSVGGWDSPLHF.

The chain uses TRBV28 and TRBJ2-2; D remains ambiguous. The CDR3 has 15 residues. Germline V lookup: CDR1 MDHEN, CDR2 SYDVKM. V gave up 1 base and J gave up 1 base, with 7 bases separating them. Written as DNA, the CDR3 is TGTGCCAGCAGTTTATACGGTCTGAACACCGGGGAGCTGTTTTTT. Translated: CASSLYGLNTGELFF.

The rearrangement uses TRBV28 and TRBJ1-5; no reliable D call. V gave up 7 bases and J gave up 5 bases, with 9 bases separating them. CDR3 length equals 12 residues. The V gene's germline CDR1 is MDHEN and CDR2 SYDVKM. This CDR3 reads CASKYSDQPQHF. The CDR3 bases are TGTGCCAGCAAATACTCTGATCAGCCCCAGCATTTT.

The chain recombines TRBV7-3 with TRBJ1-2, with 7 positions matching TRBD1. V dropped 1 base and J dropped 4; count of bases not matched to a gene: 15. Germline CDR1 reads SGHTA; CDR2 reads FQGTGA. CDR3 length: 18 residues. Here the CDR3 reads CASSLKGPKGGGFYGYTF. DNA of the CDR3: TGTGCCAGCAGCTTAAAAGGGCCCAAAGGGGGCGGTTTCTATGGCTACACCTTC.

This rearrangement joins TRBV9 to TRBJ2-3; TRBD1 matches 7 bases. J gave up 0 bases and V 3 bases, and 10 bases lay outside the gene matches. Germline V CDR1 and CDR2: SGDLS, YYNGEE. This CDR3 is built from 17 residues. The CDR3 nucleotides are TGTGCCAGCAGCGCCCAGGGGACAGCCTCTAGCACAGATACGCAGTATTTT. Its protein product is CASSAQGTASSTDTQYF.

The chain is built from TRBV7-8 and TRBJ1-3, with unresolved D. Germline values: CDR1 SGHVS, CDR2 FQNEAQ. With 2 bases removed from V and 11 bases from J, the gap between germline ends came to 7 bases. The CDR3 extends over 11 amino acids. In DNA form, the CDR3 reads TGTGCCAGCAGCTTATCAGACGCCATATATTTT. This codes for CASSLSDAIYF.

The V call is TRBV6-5, the J call TRBJ2-7; D gene unclear. Deletions cut 8 bases from V and 3 bases from J, with 11 bases between. Germline CDR1 is MNHEY and CDR2 is SVGAGI. The CDR3 is 12 residues long. CDR3 nucleotide sequence: TGTGCCAGCTTCGATAGAAACTACGAGCAGTACTTC. Translating gives CASFDRNYEQYF.

The chain is built from TRBV24-1 and TRBJ2-2; the D is unclear. The CDR3 spans 12 residues. V gave up 4 bases and J gave up 7 bases, with 6 bases separating them. The germline gives CDR1 KGHDR, CDR2 SFDVKD. CDR3 DNA: TGTGCCACCAGTGAGACCAACGGGGAGCTGTTTTTT. It codes for CATSETNGELFF.

V usage is TRBV30 and J usage is TRBJ2-1; the match to TRBD2 covers 7 bases. Germline values: CDR1 GTSNPN, CDR2 SVGIG (reference sequence). The V segment lost 5 bases and the J segment 4 bases; nucleotides outside the gene matches: 8. This CDR3 contains 14 residues. The CDR3 DNA sequence: TGTGCCTGGCAGCCCACTAGCGAGTACAATGAGCAGTTCTTC. Protein product: CAWQPTSEYNEQFF.

The gene calls are TRBV4-1 and TRBJ2-7; TRBD2 matches 7 bases. The germline V gene has CDR1 MGHRA and CDR2 YSYEKL. Trimming cost V 2 bases and J 2 bases; bases outside gene matches: 9. The CDR3 totals 16 residues. Here the CDR3 DNA reads TGCGCCAGCAGCCAAAGCCTGGGACTATCCACCTACGAGCAGTACTTC. This encodes CASSQSLGLSTYEQYF.

The chain links TRBV28 to TRBJ2-7, with TRBD2 matching over 8 bases. CDR3 size: 13 residues. J was trimmed by 2 bases and V by 6 bases; bases with no gene match: 3. Per the germline V gene, CDR1 is MDHEN and CDR2 is SYDVKM. The CDR3 DNA is TGTGCCAGCAGGACTAGCGTAACCTACGAGCAGTACTTC. Protein: CASRTSVTYEQYF.

This clone showed up just once. The chain recombines TRBV19 with TRBJ1-1, with unresolved D. CDR3 size: 14 residues. The V and J ends lost 2 bases and 4 bases respectively, with 11 bases between them. Germline values: CDR1 LNHDA, CDR2 SQIVND (reference sequence). CDR3 loop: CASSISPALTEAFF. The CDR3 nucleotides read TGTGCCAGTAGTATAAGTCCCGCTCTCACTGAAGCTTTCTTT.

V usage is TRBV5-4 and J usage is TRBJ2-1; 8 bases match TRBD1. After removal of 0 bases from V and 4 bases from J, the junction contained 9 bases not matched to a gene. In germline, CDR1 is SGHNT, CDR2 YYREEE (reference sequence). The CDR3 loop spans 17 amino acids. The CDR3 DNA is TGTGCCAGCAGCTTGGGGGCGGGGACAGGAGTTTACAATGAGCAGTTCTTC. Encoded protein: CASSLGAGTGVYNEQFF.

The chain combines TRBV19 with TRBJ2-1; 9 bases align to TRBD2. The CDR3 loop spans 13 amino acids. V was pared by 5 bases and J by 10 bases, with 6 bases of the junction left unmatched. Germline CDR1 LNHDA, CDR2 SQIVND (reference sequence). CDR3 nucleotide sequence: TGTGCCAGTAGTTGGGGTAGCGGGGGAGAGCAGTTCTTC. It codes for CASSWGSGGEQFF.

The V call is TRBV5-1, the J call TRBJ2-7; 13 nucleotides align to TRBD2. The junction had 4 bases not matched to a gene; V was cut back by 3 bases and J by 1 base. The CDR3 totals 16 residues. Germline V gene sequence: CDR1 SGHRS, CDR2 YFSETQ. The CDR3 reads CASSWTSGGLSYEQYF. The CDR3 DNA sequence: TGCGCCAGCAGCTGGACTAGCGGGGGTCTTTCCTACGAGCAGTACTTC.

This clone has a handful of counts. The chain joins TRBV7-2 to TRBJ2-5; no firm D call. This CDR3 contains 14 residues. Germline loops: CDR1 SGHTA, CDR2 FQGNSA. With 4 bases removed from V and 2 bases from J, the gap between germline ends came to 11 bases. As DNA, the CDR3 is TGTGCCAGCAGCTCCACAACGACTCAAGAGACCCAGTACTTC. As protein: CASSSTTTQETQYF.

This clone was counted a few times. The chain links TRBV6-5 to TRBJ2-1; D remains ambiguous. V lost 5 bases, J lost 0 bases, and 8 bases lay in between. Germline assignment: CDR1 MNHEY and CDR2 SVGAGI. There are 14 residues in the CDR3. The CDR3 loop reads CASSRINSYNEQFF. CDR3 DNA: TGTGCCAGCAGTAGAATAAACTCCTACAATGAGCAGTTCTTC.

V and J are TRBV7-8 and TRBJ2-5; D possibly uses TRBD1 or TRBD2 (5 bases each). V shed 1 base and J shed 5 bases, with 14 bases lying between them. This CDR3 contains 15 residues. Per germline, CDR1 SGHVS and CDR2 FQNEAQ. The CDR3 DNA is TGTGCCAGCAGCTTAGAAGGGACCGTGTGGGAGACCCAGTACTTC. As protein: CASSLEGTVWETQYF.

The V gene is TRBV10-1, the J gene TRBJ2-3; D call uncertain. Germline CDR1 is WNHNN and CDR2 is SYGVQD (reference sequence). The CDR3 has 11 residues. Trimming cost V 10 bases and J 7 bases, with 12 bases left between them. CDR3 sequence: CATSIGYTQYF. For the CDR3, the DNA is TGCGCCACTTCGATCGGGTATACGCAGTATTTT.

The V call is TRBV6-6, the J call TRBJ2-2; D might be TRBD1 (5 bases). This CDR3 spans 13 amino acids. V was clipped by 6 bases and J by 5 bases, with 10 bases between them. Germline values: CDR1 MNHNY, CDR2 SVGAGI (reference sequence). CDR3 in amino acids: CASSLTETGELFF. DNA for the CDR3: TGTGCCAGCAGCCTGACAGAGACCGGGGAGCTGTTTTTT.

This clone was observed at least ten times. The chain joins TRBV6-4 to TRBJ2-1; 11 bases map to TRBD2. There are 14 residues in the CDR3. The germline V gene encodes CDR1 MRHNA and CDR2 SNTAGT. Germline trimming cut 2 bases from V and 6 bases from J; bases unmatched to any gene: 0. Written as DNA, the CDR3 is TGTGCCAGCAGTGACGGGACTAGCGGCAATGAGCAGTTCTTC. It is translated as CASSDGTSGNEQFF.

The chain is built from TRBV28 and TRBJ1-5; D remains unclear. Germline CDR1 MDHEN, CDR2 SYDVKM. This CDR3 contains 16 residues. V lost 3 bases, J lost 2 bases, and 14 bases lay in between. In DNA, the CDR3 is TGTGCCAGCAGTTTGGGTCAAGCGTTCCGCAATCAGCCCCAGCATTTT. Translated, it gives CASSLGQAFRNQPQHF.

The V call is TRBV6-6, the J call TRBJ1-4; 7 nucleotides align to TRBD1. The V gene end was trimmed by 6 bases and the J gene end by 6 bases; junction bases not matched to a gene: 13. This CDR3 is built from 16 residues. Germline CDR1 is MNHNY and CDR2 is SVGAGI (reference sequence). As DNA, the CDR3 is TGTGCCAGCAGCCCAGCCCCACATGGACAGGATGAAAAACTGTTTTTT. It is translated as CASSPAPHGQDEKLFF.